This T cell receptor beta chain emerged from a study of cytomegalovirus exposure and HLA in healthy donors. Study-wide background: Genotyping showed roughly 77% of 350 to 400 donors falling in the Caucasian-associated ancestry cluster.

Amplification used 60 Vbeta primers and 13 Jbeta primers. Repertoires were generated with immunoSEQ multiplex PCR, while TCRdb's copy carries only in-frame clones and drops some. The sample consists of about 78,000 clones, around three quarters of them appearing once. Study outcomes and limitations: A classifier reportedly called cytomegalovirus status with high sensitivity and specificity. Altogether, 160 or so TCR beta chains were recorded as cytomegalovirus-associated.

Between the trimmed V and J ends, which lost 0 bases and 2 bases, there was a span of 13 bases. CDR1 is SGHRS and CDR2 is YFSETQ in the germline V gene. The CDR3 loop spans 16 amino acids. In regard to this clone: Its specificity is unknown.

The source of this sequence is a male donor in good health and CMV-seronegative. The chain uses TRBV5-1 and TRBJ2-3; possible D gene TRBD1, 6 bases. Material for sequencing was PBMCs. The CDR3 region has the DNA TGCGCCAGCAGCTTGGGGGGGCAAGTGAACACAGATACGCAGTATTTT. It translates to CASSLGGQVNTDTQYF.